This TCR beta chain is from a study of blood T cell repertoires in COVID-19. Study-wide context: Acute and convalescent COVID-19 samples came from the United States, Italy and Spain. The analysed material was cDNA or gDNA that came from T cells, B-cell-depleted T cells, or PBMCs.

Per the authors' pipeline: Amplified reference gene primers provided the basis for estimating nucleated cell counts. The data were produced by immunoSEQ multiplex PCR, yet TCRdb's version contains in-frame clones alone and is incomplete. For V, J and clone size, that table is used; D and trimming come from the DNA. The data hold some 100,000 clones, with approximately 87% observed a single time. The CDR3 loop spans 14 amino acids. The V end was cut by 7 bases, the J end by 6 bases, with 13 bases between. Germline V gives CDR1 SGHDN, CDR2 FVKESK. The rearrangement links TRBV14 to TRBJ1-6, with D possibly being TRBD1 (6 bases). The receptor's source is an older woman with acute or convalescent COVID-19. Specimen: peripheral blood. The CDR3 loop is CASKGEQSNSPLHF. The CDR3, as DNA: TGTGCCAGCAAGGGGGAACAGAGTAATTCACCCCTCCACTTT.